This T cell receptor (beta chain) was obtained from a study of regulatory T cells in long-lasting Graves disease. Points from the study as a whole: Persistent disease favored TRBV28, TRBJ1-2 and TRBJ2-5.

Stated time point: persistent/refractory GD, antithyroid drugs over 5 years with positive TRAb. PBMC RNA served as the TCR library source. Library construction for TCR beta used iRepertoire HTBI primers and Arm-PCR of CDR3 regions. TCRdb re-derived calls from the multiplex PCR reads in MiXCR, one entry per CDR3 protein. Of about 450,000 distinct CDR3 sequences listed, 20% to 30% are singletons. As concerns this clonotype: What it binds is unknown. One end of the junction varies from germline; a read error may be responsible.

In germline, CDR1 is MDHEN, CDR2 SYDVKM. The CDR3 runs 13 residues. This rearrangement joins TRBV28 to TRBJ1-2; D unclear. The TCR was taken from a female donor with Graves disease. Specimen: peripheral blood mononuclear cells (PBMCs), collected when the disease was refractory, from a patient treated with antithyroid drugs. The CDR3 DNA reads TGTGCCAGTAGTTCACATGGATCCTGTGGCTACACCTTC. As protein: CASSSHGSCGYTF.